What follows are 10 T cell receptor beta chains derived from one specimen sequenced in a study of Ad26.COV2.S vaccination and SARS-CoV-2 variants. The treatment denotes: around 19 received Ad26.COV2.S at low or high dose, single or two shots; 5 received placebo; per-sample allocation not given. Collection of samples fell on day 63 after the first vaccine or placebo injection. Sequencing used immunoSEQ multiplex PCR; TCRdb keeps in-frame clones, though not all of them. Among roughly 300,000 clones listed, around 89% were seen once. The specimen was peripheral blood, collected in a trial of Ad26.COV2.S vaccine versus placebo. All receptors derive from a person aged 18 to 65 who received the Ad26.COV2.S COVID-19 vaccine or a placebo.

This chain uses TRBV30 with TRBJ2-6, with a tentative D call TRBD1 (6 bases). Trimming took off 4 bases at V and 0 bases at J, with 22 bases between the two ends. CDR3 length equals 19 residues. Germline-derived CDR1 and CDR2 are GTSNPN and SVGIG (reference sequence). The CDR3 region is CAWKRLGQHTNSGANVLTF. CDR3 sequence (DNA): TGTGCCTGGAAGAGGCTCGGACAGCATACAAACTCTGGGGCCAACGTCCTGACTTTC.

This sequence joins TRBV28 and TRBJ2-7, with 13 bases matching TRBD2. CDR3 size: 14 residues. With V trimmed by 8 bases and J by 3 bases, 4 bases remained unmatched. Germline values: CDR1 MDHEN, CDR2 SYDVKM. CDR3 loop: CASVRTSGSYEQYF. The CDR3 DNA sequence: TGTGCCAGCGTCCGGACTAGCGGGAGCTACGAGCAGTACTTC. The whole variable domain, filled in from reference TRBV28 and TRBJ2-7, reads DVKVTQSSRYLVKRTGEKVFLECVQDMDHENMFWYRQDPGLGLRLIYFSYDVKMKEKGDIPEGYSVSREKKERFSLILESASTNQTSMYLCASVRTSGSYEQYFGPGTRLTVT.

This rearrangement joins TRBV28 to TRBJ2-1, with 9 nucleotides matching TRBD2. Germline assignment: CDR1 MDHEN and CDR2 SYDVKM. V trimming: 5 bases; J trimming: 7 bases; junction bases outside the gene matches: 12. The length of the CDR3 is 16 residues. The CDR3 protein is CASSTSGGRAGNEQFF. The CDR3 nucleotides read TGTGCCAGCAGTACCTCGGGCGGGAGGGCCGGAAATGAGCAGTTCTTC.

This clone was recorded once. The V call is TRBV25-1, the J call TRBJ2-2; 8 bases agree with TRBD1. Germline lookup yields CDR1 MGHDK and CDR2 SYGVNS. This CDR3 region has 11 residues. V lost 7 bases, J lost 11 bases, and 3 bases stayed unmatched. CDR3 sequence reads: CASNGQGELFF. Written as DNA, the CDR3 is TGTGCCAGCAATGGACAGGGAGAGCTGTTTTTT. Filled out from reference TRBV25-1 and TRBJ2-2, the complete variable domain reads EADIYQTPRYLVIGTGKKITLECSQTMGHDKMYWYQQDPGMELHLIHYSYGVNSTEKGDLSSESTVSRIRTEHFPLTLESARPSHTSQYLCASNGQGELFFGEGSRLTVL.

This sequence joins TRBV7-8 and TRBJ2-3, with 8 bases identical to TRBD1. From germline, CDR1 is SGHVS and CDR2 FQNEAQ. V trimming: 4 bases; J trimming: 4 bases; junction bases outside the gene matches: 7. The CDR3 length is 15 residues. CDR3 bases: TGTGCCAGCAGCTCAGAGACAGGGGTCGCAGATACGCAGTATTTT. As protein: CASSSETGVADTQYF.

J is TRBJ1-4 and V is TRBV20-1; unclear D gene. This CDR3 is built from 13 residues. The germline V and J ends were trimmed by 3 bases and 5 bases, with 10 bases remaining between them. CDR1 and CDR2 from the germline V gene are DFQATT and SNEGSKA (reference sequence). The CDR3 region has the DNA TGCAGTGCTAGTATTGGGTGGAATGAAAAACTGTTTTTT. This codes for CSASIGWNEKLFF.

Only one count was recorded for this clone. For the CDR3, the DNA is TGTGCCAGTAGTATAGAACCCGGGGCGGGGGGCTCGAGCTCCTACAATGAGCAGTTCTTC. This codes for CASSIEPGAGGSSSYNEQFF. The chain is built from TRBV19 and TRBJ2-1, with 8 bases aligning to TRBD2. Per the germline V gene, CDR1 is LNHDA and CDR2 is SQIVND (reference sequence). The CDR3 sequence is 20 residues long. The V and J ends lost 0 bases and 0 bases, in that order; junction bases with no gene match: 13.

Here the CDR3 reads CSVEDLRGRETQYF. The CDR3 nucleotides read TGCAGCGTTGAAGATCTGCGGGGACGAGAGACCCAGTACTTC. The chain couples TRBV29-1 to TRBJ2-5, with a possible D match to TRBD2 (6 bases). V was clipped by 0 bases and J by 4 bases, with 12 bases between them. Germline loops: CDR1 SQVTM, CDR2 ANQGSEA. This CDR3 contains 14 residues. Full variable domain (remainder filled in from reference TRBV29-1 and TRBJ2-5): SAVISQKPSRDICQRGTSLTIQCQVDSQVTMMFWYRQQPGQSLTLIATANQGSEATYESGFVIDKFPISRPNLTFSTLTVSNMSPEDSSIYLCSVEDLRGRETQYFGPGTRLLVL.

This chain connects TRBV27 to TRBJ2-1; 12 nucleotides match TRBD2. The CDR3 extends over 17 amino acids. The V and J ends lost 5 bases and 8 bases, in that order; junction bases with no gene match: 13. Germline values: CDR1 MNHEY, CDR2 SMNVEV (reference sequence). This chain's CDR3 is CASSPYSLAGGRDEQFF. The CDR3 DNA reads TGTGCCAGCAGTCCATATTCACTAGCGGGAGGCCGTGATGAGCAGTTCTTC.

The chain joins TRBV28 to TRBJ1-2, with 7 bases identical to TRBD1. V lost 5 bases, J lost 6 bases, and 6 bases stayed unmatched. The V gene's germline CDR1 is MDHEN and CDR2 SYDVKM. CDR3 length: 13 residues. The CDR3 sequence: CASSTGTEHGYTF. In DNA form, the CDR3 reads TGTGCCAGCAGTACCGGGACAGAACATGGCTACACCTTC.